The present TCR beta chain was sequenced within a study of beta chain features in type 1 diabetes (dated by TCRdb to the late 2010s). Context from the whole study: Mean age, gender distribution, total cell number and subset yield did not differ between patients and healthy donors. A total of 100 million to 110 million sorted cells were examined across all samples, and a strong correlation was observed between cell number per subset and RNA yield. In the study, TCRB repertoires of sorted circulating CD4+ T cell subsets from recently diagnosed type 1 diabetes patients were compared with those of matched healthy donors. Whereas all 30 or so donors provided naive and central memory subsets, regulatory and stem cell-like memory subsets were isolated from just 8 patients and roughly eight healthy donors.

As encoded in the germline V gene (reference sequence), CDR1 is LNHDA while CDR2 is SQIVND. Trimming removed 5 bases from V and 4 bases from J, leaving 13 bases between the germline ends. The CDR3, cysteine through phenylalanine, is 14 amino acids long. Only the CDR3 portion is preserved as DNA: 42 bases, with reading frame beginning at the first base. This clone came up a few times. Its antigen remains unidentified. Base qualities are not at hand, and no much larger clone is one base apart. A single peripheral blood draw of around 120 mL on average was collected from each donor into heparinised tubes. Naive, central memory, regulatory and stem cell-like memory CD4+ T cells were sorted on a BD FACSAria II using a panel including CD45RO, CCR7, CD25, CD127, CD95 and CD27. Purity was above 98% for every sorted population. PBMCs were isolated right away by Lymphoprep density gradient centrifugation and were stained directly, without culture. Samples were stained and sorted in pairs, with one healthy donor and one patient per experiment, so that batch effects were minimized.

The entire isolated RNA was reverse transcribed using the High Capacity cDNA Reverse Transcription Kit, and thus expressed TCRB transcripts were sequenced. Naive, central memory and regulatory T cell samples underwent deep immunoSEQ sequencing, averaging around 4 million total reads per sample. Sorted cells were lysed in RLT buffer and RNA was extracted with DNase-treated RNeasy Micro or Mini kits, depending on cell number. Each cell subset was processed on its own to prevent cross-contamination, while patient and healthy donor samples were processed together. The immunoSEQ multiplex PCR was used to amplify TCRB sequences from cDNA, generating 87-bp fragments that spanned the CDR3 region. Sequencing of the amplicons was performed on the Illumina HiSeq platform. Regarding the original processing steps: Synthetic template baselines were used to correct PCR bias computationally, reads within Hamming distance 2 were collapsed together, and singletons that could not be merged were discarded. By aligning reads against IMGT, V, D and J genes, CDR3 length, and insertions or deletions at six rearrangement sites were assigned. Within each subset, clonotype counts were normalized to sorted cell number, and only after that were true diversity and Gini coefficients computed with the tcR R package. The overlap coefficient, calculated on TCRB nucleotide sequences, was used to measure repertoire sharing. Out-of-frame TCRB sequences from naive cells were analyzed to stand in for the pre-selection repertoire. This immuneACCESS table, as held by TCRdb, lists in-frame sequences with V and J called but not all clones. Of the missing ones, under half trace to an unresolved V gene in checked studies; the others have no known cause. V, J and clone size are taken as reported in that table, and D and trimming were inferred from the DNA itself. The sample table holds roughly 310,000 clones, of which more than 9.5% were seen once. Together, the top ten hold around 0.015% of the sample.

The paper as a whole reports these results and caveats: In all four CD4+ subsets, TCRB CDR3 length was moderately but significantly shorter in type 1 diabetes patients. HLA sub-analyses involved small numbers of individuals, so any influence of HLA type on TCRB rearrangement remained unresolved. Because cDNA rather than genomic DNA was sequenced, highly expressing activated cells could have been over-represented, although no difference in activation and CD3 levels was found between groups. Shorter templates might have been favored by PCR, but patient and control samples were amplified and corrected together, so both groups would have been affected equally by any skew. Naive, central memory and regulatory TCRB repertoires appeared to be more alike among patients than among healthy donors. Patients with type 1 diabetes made fewer insertions and deleted more nucleotides at VDJ recombination sites, implying thymic rearrangement abnormalities.

In this chain, TRBV19 is recombined with TRBJ2-3, with TRBD1 perhaps the D gene, on 6 matching bases. The source of this sequence is a woman in her thirties in good health. The sample comprised naive CD4+ T cells from blood. What the cell subset or site label conveys for this sample: true naive CD4+ T cells. The nucleotide sequence is given as TGTGCCAGTAGTCCCCGGACAGCCGCAGATACGCAGTATTTT. The resulting protein is CASSPRTAADTQYF. Full variable domain (CDR3 extended with the reference TRBV19 and TRBJ2-3 proteins): DGGITQSPKYLFRKEGQNVTLSCEQNLNHDAMYWYRQDPGQGLRLIYYSQIVNDFQKGDIAEGYSVSREKKESFPLTVTSAQKNPTAFYLCASSPRTAADTQYFGPGTRLTVL.